Listed below are T cell receptor beta chains from one sample, sequenced in a study of a mutant IDH1 vaccine in newly diagnosed glioma. Profiling relied on immunoSEQ multiplex PCR, and the TCRdb table lists in-frame clones only, not all of them. Here the sample spans some 60,000 clones, under 85% being singletons. The antigens these receptors bind are not known. The sequencing used PBMCs, collected from a glioma patient whose treatment included an IDH1 peptide vaccine. Receptors were obtained from a man aged 30 to 39 with glioma. Both conserved end residues are part of each CDR3. A D gene is named only where the DNA matches it firmly. Clone size is not always given. Where it is, it says once, few, many or a class for expanded clones.

v_gene	d_gene	abundance	j_gene	len	CDR3nt	CDR3aa
TRBV6-5	TRBD1	.	TRBJ2-7	14	TGTGCCAGCAGTTACTATCCAGGGGGCTACGAGCAGTACTTC	CASSYYPGGYEQYF
TRBV13	.	.	TRBJ2-7	17	TGTGCCAGCAGCGCCAACCCGCTAGCGCCCGGCTCCTACGAGCAGTACTTC	CASSANPLAPGSYEQYF
TRBV5-1	.	few	TRBJ1-2	13	TGCGCCAGCAGCTTGAGTGCTAACTATGGCTACACCTTC	CASSLSANYGYTF
TRBV27	.	.	TRBJ1-1	12	TGTGCCAGCAGGGCCCTCGCCACTGAAGCTTTCTTT	CASRALATEAFF
TRBV20-1	.	.	TRBJ2-7	11	TGCAGTGCTAGACAGACCTACGAGCAGTACTTC	CSARQTYEQYF
TRBV30	TRBD1	.	TRBJ1-3	16	TGTGCCTGGAGTGAGACAGGGGTTTTCTCTGGAAACACCATATATTTT	CAWSETGVFSGNTIYF
TRBV2	.	.	TRBJ2-5	13	TGTGCCAGCAGTGATCGGCAGAGGGAGACCCAGTACTTC	CASSDRQRETQYF
TRBV5-1	.	.	TRBJ2-1	16	TGCGCCAGCAGCTTGTGGGGCGGGACACAAGTCAGTGAGCAGTTCTTC	CASSLWGGTQVSEQFF
TRBV28	.	few	TRBJ1-2	14	TGTGCCAGCAGTTCTCAATCGACTTACTATGGCTACACCTTC	CASSSQSTYYGYTF
TRBV27	.	few	TRBJ1-5	14	TGTGCCAGCAGGGGACGCGCCGGCAATCAGCCCCAGCATTTT	CASRGRAGNQPQHF
TRBV6-5	.	once	TRBJ1-4	15	TGTGCCAGCAGTCCCGAGGGTTGGGCTAATGAAAAACTGTTTTTT	CASSPEGWANEKLFF
TRBV4-1	TRBD1	.	TRBJ1-3	16	TGCGCCAGCAGCCAAGTAGGCAGGGGGACTGGAAACACCATATATTTT	CASSQVGRGTGNTIYF
TRBV30	TRBD2	once	TRBJ2-3	16	TGTGCCTGGGACCGGCTAGCGGGAGGGCCCGCAGATACGCAGTATTTT	CAWDRLAGGPADTQYF
TRBV18	.	once	TRBJ2-2	17	TGTGCCAGCTCACCCCGCCCGACAGGGCGGGGGACCGGGGAGCTGTTTTTT	CASSPRPTGRGTGELFF
TRBV5-1	TRBD2	.	TRBJ2-3	15	TGCGCCAGCAGCTCAAGAGCGGGGGGGCCAGATACGCAGTATTTT	CASSSRAGGPDTQYF
TRBV6-1	.	.	TRBJ1-3	16	TGTGCCAGCAGTGAGCAGGGGCCCCTCTCTGGAAACACCATATATTTT	CASSEQGPLSGNTIYF
TRBV2	.	.	TRBJ1-1	13	TGTGCCAGCAGTGAAGTAGTTTCGGGTGAAGCTTTCTTT	CASSEVVSGEAFF